The 5 T cell receptor beta chains in this list originate from one sample, sequenced in a study of blood T cell repertoires in COVID-19. Only in-frame clones appear in the TCRdb table, and some are missing; sequencing was by immunoSEQ multiplex PCR. The sample has approximately 140,000 clones; around 89% are singletons. Sequencing was carried out using peripheral blood. These receptors were obtained from a human donor with COVID-19, enrolled during active disease. The donor label of this sample is uncertain.

The chain has TRBV7-6 and TRBJ2-1; 8 positions agree with TRBD2. V lost 6 bases to trimming and J lost 6 bases; unmatched junction nucleotides: 10. The CDR3 totals 15 residues. Germline V gives CDR1 SGHVS, CDR2 FNYEAQ. CDR3 in amino acids: CASSSSGTSFNEQFF. DNA of the CDR3: TGTGCCAGCAGTTCTTCCGGGACTAGTTTCAATGAGCAGTTCTTC.

V is TRBV9 and J is TRBJ2-7; possible D gene TRBD2, 5 bases. Germline CDR1 is SGDLS and CDR2 is YYNGEE. V was clipped by 0 bases and J by 7 bases, with 17 bases between them. This CDR3 spans 15 amino acids. As DNA, the CDR3 is TGTGCCAGCAGCGTAGGTGTGGACTTGGACGGGGAGCAGTACTTC. Translating gives CASSVGVDLDGEQYF.

The DNA for the CDR3 is TGTGCCACCAGTGATTGGGGGGGATCCCAAGAGACCCAGTACTTC. Its translation: CATSDWGGSQETQYF. This rearrangement joins TRBV24-1 to TRBJ2-5; 7 nucleotides agree with TRBD2. The CDR3 runs 15 residues. Per the germline V gene, CDR1 is KGHDR and CDR2 is SFDVKD. V lost 2 bases to trimming and J lost 1 base; unmatched junction nucleotides: 3.

This clone has just one count. The chain is built from TRBV30 and TRBJ1-6; D is possibly TRBD1 (5 bases). Trimming left V 3 bases short and J 8 bases short, with 14 bases between. The germline V gene has CDR1 GTSNPN and CDR2 SVGIG (reference sequence). The CDR3 extends over 14 amino acids. The CDR3 DNA is TGTGCCTGGAGGGATCCCTGGGGGGATTCACCCCTCCACTTT. This encodes CAWRDPWGDSPLHF.

CDR3 sequence: CASSKQNIAEAFF. The CDR3 nucleotides read TGTGCCAGCAGTAAACAGAATATCGCTGAAGCTTTCTTT. The chain combines TRBV12-3 or TRBV12-4 with TRBJ1-1; D not certain. The CDR3 runs 13 residues. With 5 bases removed from V and 6 bases from J, the gap between germline ends came to 13 bases.